Following are 11 T cell receptor beta chains from one sample sequenced in a study of blood T cell repertoires in COVID-19. TCRdb keeps only in-frame clones here, not all; method: immunoSEQ multiplex PCR. The table lists around 170,000 clones, roughly 84% of them singletons. The sequencing sample was made of peripheral blood. These TCRs come from a man younger than 30 with active or convalescent COVID-19.

This clone was counted only a few times. The rearrangement links TRBV11-2 to TRBJ2-1, with 8 positions matching TRBD2. With 5 bases clipped from V and 4 bases from J, the junction kept 10 bases outside the gene matches. The CDR3 is 16 residues long. Germline values: CDR1 SGHAT, CDR2 FQNNGV. CDR3 nucleotides: TGTGCCAGCAGCCCTGACTTGGCGGGGGGATACAATGAGCAGTTCTTC. As protein: CASSPDLAGGYNEQFF.

V and J are TRBV5-1 and TRBJ2-4, with D uncertain. The CDR3 spans 14 residues. Germline CDR1 is SGHRS and CDR2 is YFSETQ. With 0 bases removed from V and 0 bases from J, the gap between germline ends came to 4 bases. Written as DNA, the CDR3 is TGCGCCAGCAGCTTGGGACTAGCCAAAAACATTCAGTACTTC. Its protein product is CASSLGLAKNIQYF.

The chain is built from TRBV9 and TRBJ1-4, with TRBD1 matching over 10 bases. The ends lost 0 bases at V and 6 bases at J; junction bases unmatched: 2. The CDR3 contains 15 residues. Germline V gives CDR1 SGDLS, CDR2 YYNGEE. The CDR3 protein is CASSVGGQGDEKLFF. In nucleotides, the CDR3 is TGTGCCAGCAGCGTAGGCGGACAGGGGGATGAAAAACTGTTTTTT.

This clone was counted a single time. This sequence joins TRBV27 and TRBJ2-7; possibly TRBD2 for D (5 bases). The CDR3 spans 15 residues. In germline, CDR1 is MNHEY, CDR2 SMNVEV (reference sequence). Trimming shortened V by 4 bases and J by 0 bases, and 13 bases separated the two germline ends. CDR3 nucleotides: TGTGCCAGCAGTTATGAGGGCTCTAGCTCCTACGAGCAGTACTTC. Its translation is CASSYEGSSSYEQYF.

The chain has TRBV2 and TRBJ2-7; D remains unclear. This CDR3 spans 14 amino acids. Deletions cut 3 bases from V and 3 bases from J, with 12 bases between. Germline lookup yields CDR1 SNHLY and CDR2 FYNNEI. Here the CDR3 reads CASSESRLVYEQYF. The CDR3 coding sequence is TGTGCCAGCAGTGAGAGTAGACTCGTCTACGAGCAGTACTTC.

The chain has TRBV3-1 (or the pseudogene TRBV3-2) and TRBJ2-3, with 8 bases matching TRBD2. With V trimmed by 4 bases and J by 2 bases, 5 bases remained unmatched. Germline V gene data show CDR1 as LGHDT and CDR2 as YNNKEL (reference sequence). The length of the CDR3 is 15 residues. The CDR3 coding sequence is TGTGCCAGCAGCCCAGCGGGGGCGCTCACAGATACGCAGTATTTT. Its protein is CASSPAGALTDTQYF.

V and J are TRBV6-5 and TRBJ1-1; TRBD1 matches 8 bases. V was pared by 4 bases and J by 2 bases, with 3 bases of the junction left unmatched. This CDR3 region has 14 residues. Looked up from germline, CDR1 is MNHEY and CDR2 is SVGAGI. CDR3 protein: CASSSPGGNTEAFF. The CDR3 bases are TGTGCCAGCAGTTCCCCAGGGGGCAACACTGAAGCTTTCTTT.

The V gene is TRBV9, the J gene TRBJ2-3; a weak D match, TRBD1 (6 bases). Germline loops: CDR1 SGDLS, CDR2 YYNGEE. V shed 4 bases and J shed 12 bases, with 21 bases lying between them. The CDR3 loop spans 14 amino acids. CDR3 sequence: CASSQQGGNGRQYF. CDR3 nucleotide sequence: TGTGCCAGCAGCCAACAGGGTGGTAATGGACGACAGTATTTT.

The J gene is TRBJ2-3, the V gene TRBV11-2; TRBD2 matches at 7 bases. This CDR3 is built from 13 residues. After removal of 10 bases from V and 3 bases from J, the junction contained 7 bases not matched to a gene. CDR1 is SGHAT and CDR2 is FQNNGV in the germline V gene. The CDR3, as DNA: TGTGCCATCTCCTCGGGACTAACAGATACGCAGTATTTT. Translated, it gives CAISSGLTDTQYF.

DNA of the CDR3: TGCGCCAGCAGCTTGGTTTCTAGCGGGGGCCCAGGGAATGAGCAGTTCTTC. Protein product: CASSLVSSGGPGNEQFF. The chain uses TRBV5-1 and TRBJ2-1; 10 bases match TRBD2. The ends lost 0 bases at V and 7 bases at J; junction bases unmatched: 10. CDR3 length: 17 residues. Germline CDR1 is SGHRS and CDR2 is YFSETQ.

For the CDR3, the DNA is TGTGCCAGCAGCTTGAGCCGAAAAGCTTTCTTT. It yields the protein CASSLSRKAFF. The chain employs TRBV5-6 and TRBJ1-1; D is uncertain. The CDR3 loop spans 11 amino acids. V gave up 1 base and J gave up 9 bases, with 7 bases separating them. The germline CDR1 and CDR2 sequences are SGHDT and YYEEEE.